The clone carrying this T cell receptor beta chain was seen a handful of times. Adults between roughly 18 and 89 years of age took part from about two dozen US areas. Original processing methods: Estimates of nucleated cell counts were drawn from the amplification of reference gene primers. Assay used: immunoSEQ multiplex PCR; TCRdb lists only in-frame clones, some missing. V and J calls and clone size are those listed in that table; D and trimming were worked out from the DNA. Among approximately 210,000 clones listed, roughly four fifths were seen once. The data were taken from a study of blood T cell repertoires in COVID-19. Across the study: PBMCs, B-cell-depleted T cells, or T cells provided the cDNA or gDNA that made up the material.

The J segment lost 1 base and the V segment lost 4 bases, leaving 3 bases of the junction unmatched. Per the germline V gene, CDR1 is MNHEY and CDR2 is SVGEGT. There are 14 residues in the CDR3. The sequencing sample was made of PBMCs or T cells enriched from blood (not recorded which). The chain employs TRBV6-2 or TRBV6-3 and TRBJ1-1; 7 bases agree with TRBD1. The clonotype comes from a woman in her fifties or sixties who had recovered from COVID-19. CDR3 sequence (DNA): TGTGCCAGCAGTTCCGGACAGGCGAACACTGAAGCTTTCTTT. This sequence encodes CASSSGQANTEAFF.